This TCR beta chain is drawn from a study of CD8 T cells in ankylosing spondylitis. A single record per CDR3 protein comes from TCRdb applying MiXCR to the 5' RACE reads. The sample lists roughly 240,000 distinct CDR3 sequences; around 8% were seen once. This clonotype was counted ten times or more. The CDR3 has 17 residues. The V end was cut by 0 bases, the J end by 4 bases, with 19 bases between. Germline lookup yields CDR1 SGHRS and CDR2 YFSETQ. V and J are TRBV5-1 and TRBJ1-1; D remains unclear. The sample taken for sequencing was blood, either unsorted or a sorted T cell fraction (not recorded which). This TCR was recovered from a female donor with ankylosing spondylitis or in good health (not recorded which). CDR3 sequence (DNA): TGCGCCAGCAGCTTGGTGCTGTCGGGCCCCGCGGGCACTGAAGCTTTCTTT. Translation: CASSLVLSGPAGTEAFF.